These T cell receptor beta chains were read from a single sample in a study of cytomegalovirus exposure and HLA in healthy donors. Clones were sequenced by immunoSEQ multiplex PCR, and TCRdb holds only the in-frame ones, with some missing. This table has some 180,000 clones, about 10% appearing once. Source material: PBMCs. The receptors here all came from a woman aged 25 to 45 in good health and CMV-seropositive. CDR3s include the opening cysteine and the closing phenylalanine or tryptophan. The D gene is left open where the match is weak. Size values are once, few and many counts, or a class for expanded clones, and some rows have none.

clone size: -; D gene: TRBD1; V gene: TRBV5-6; J gene: TRBJ1-5; CDR3 DNA: TGTGCCAGCAGCCCGGACAGGGGGCAGCCCCAGCATTTT; CDR3 protein: CASSPDRGQPQHF
clone size: few; D gene: TRBD2; V gene: TRBV27; J gene: TRBJ2-3; CDR3 DNA: TGTGCCAGCAGGGGGACTAGAATAAAGGGAGATACGCAGTATTTT; CDR3 protein: CASRGTRIKGDTQYF
clone size: -; D gene: TRBD1; V gene: TRBV4-1; J gene: TRBJ2-1; CDR3 DNA: TGCGCCAGCAGCCTACAGACAGGGCGGGATGAGCAGTTCTTC; CDR3 protein: CASSLQTGRDEQFF
clone size: -; D gene: -; V gene: TRBV9; J gene: TRBJ1-3; CDR3 DNA: TGTGCCAGCACCCGGGGGGGATTTATGAGCGGAAACACCATATATTTT; CDR3 protein: CASTRGGFMSGNTIYF
clone size: -; D gene: TRBD1; V gene: TRBV4-1; J gene: TRBJ2-5; CDR3 DNA: TGCGCCAGCAGCCTCCACGGACAGGGGGGAGGGAAAGAGACCCAGTACTTC; CDR3 protein: CASSLHGQGGGKETQYF
clone size: few; D gene: -; V gene: TRBV1; J gene: TRBJ1-5; CDR3 DNA: TGCACCAGCAGCCAAGGCACTCCGACTCTAAGCAATCAGCCCCAGCATTTT; CDR3 protein: CTSSQGTPTLSNQPQHF
clone size: few; D gene: TRBD1; V gene: TRBV5-6; J gene: TRBJ1-2; CDR3 DNA: TGTGCCAGCAGCCCGGGGGACAGCTATGGCTACACCTTC; CDR3 protein: CASSPGDSYGYTF
clone size: -; D gene: TRBD1; V gene: TRBV7-9; J gene: TRBJ2-7; CDR3 DNA: TGTGCCAGCAGCTTGATCCCGGGACAGGGTAGGAACGAGCAGTACTTC; CDR3 protein: CASSLIPGQGRNEQYF
clone size: -; D gene: -; V gene: TRBV6-1; J gene: TRBJ1-1; CDR3 DNA: TGTGCCAGCAGTGAATGGTTGGTGGGCAGGGGGAACACTGAAGCTTTCTTT; CDR3 protein: CASSEWLVGRGNTEAFF
clone size: few; D gene: -; V gene: TRBV5-1; J gene: TRBJ1-1; CDR3 DNA: TGCGCCAGCAGCCAAATTACAGCGGGCACTGAAGCTTTCTTT; CDR3 protein: CASSQITAGTEAFF
clone size: -; D gene: TRBD2; V gene: TRBV7-9; J gene: TRBJ2-1; CDR3 DNA: TGTGCCAGCAGCTTGGCGGGAGGCCCTTTCAGGGAGCAGTTCTTC; CDR3 protein: CASSLAGGPFREQFF
clone size: few; D gene: -; V gene: TRBV25-1; J gene: TRBJ1-4; CDR3 DNA: TGTGCCAGCAAGGGGCAAGCAGCAACTAATGAAAAACTGTTTTTT; CDR3 protein: CASKGQAATNEKLFF
clone size: few; D gene: -; V gene: TRBV7-3; J gene: TRBJ2-3; CDR3 DNA: TGTGCCAGCAGCTTTAGAGGGGACTCCCCCACAGATACGCAGTATTTT; CDR3 protein: CASSFRGDSPTDTQYF
clone size: few; D gene: TRBD2; V gene: TRBV6-5; J gene: TRBJ2-2; CDR3 DNA: TGTGCCAGCAGTTTTCCGACTAGCGGGACCACCGGGGAGCTGTTTTTT; CDR3 protein: CASSFPTSGTTGELFF
clone size: -; D gene: -; V gene: TRBV7-9; J gene: TRBJ1-4; CDR3 DNA: TGTGCCAGCAGCTCACAGACAGACGAGTTAGGAAAACTGTTTTTT; CDR3 protein: CASSSQTDELGKLFF
clone size: -; D gene: TRBD2; V gene: TRBV7-9; J gene: TRBJ2-1; CDR3 DNA: TGTGCCAGCAGCCCTACTCCCGGACTAGGGGAGTATGAGCAGTTCTTC; CDR3 protein: CASSPTPGLGEYEQFF
clone size: few; D gene: -; V gene: TRBV4-1; J gene: TRBJ2-7; CDR3 DNA: TGCGCCAGCAGCCAAGGGAGACAGCGATCTACTTACGAGCAGTACTTC; CDR3 protein: CASSQGRQRSTYEQYF
clone size: -; D gene: TRBD1; V gene: TRBV18; J gene: TRBJ1-1; CDR3 DNA: TGTGCCAGCTCACCCGGGACAGGGGGCACTGAAGCTTTCTTT; CDR3 protein: CASSPGTGGTEAFF
clone size: few; D gene: -; V gene: TRBV9; J gene: TRBJ1-1; CDR3 DNA: TGTGCCAGCAGCGTAGCTACCGGGGTGGGCACTGAAGCTTTCTTT; CDR3 protein: CASSVATGVGTEAFF
clone size: few; D gene: TRBD1; V gene: TRBV5-4; J gene: TRBJ1-5; CDR3 DNA: TGTGCCAGCAGCCAGGACAGGGGCGATCAGCCCCAGCATTTT; CDR3 protein: CASSQDRGDQPQHF
clone size: -; D gene: -; V gene: TRBV4-1; J gene: TRBJ1-4; CDR3 DNA: TGCGCCAGCAGCCAAACGTTAGCCGTAAATAATGAAAAACTGTTTTTT; CDR3 protein: CASSQTLAVNNEKLFF
clone size: -; D gene: TRBD2; V gene: TRBV5-1; J gene: TRBJ2-1; CDR3 DNA: TGCGCCAGCAGCCTAAGCGGGAGCGCCTACAATGAGCAGTTCTTC; CDR3 protein: CASSLSGSAYNEQFF
clone size: -; D gene: -; V gene: TRBV7-3; J gene: TRBJ2-1; CDR3 DNA: TGTGCCAGCAGCTTAATGACAGGCTACAATGAGCAGTTCTTC; CDR3 protein: CASSLMTGYNEQFF
clone size: few; D gene: -; V gene: TRBV5-1; J gene: TRBJ2-6; CDR3 DNA: TGCGCCAGCAGCTTGACAGGGTTTGACTCTGGGGCCAACGTCCTGACTTTC; CDR3 protein: CASSLTGFDSGANVLTF
clone size: -; D gene: -; V gene: TRBV6-5; J gene: TRBJ2-5; CDR3 DNA: TGTGCCAGCAGTTACTCGATGGCCCAAGAGACCCAGTACTTC; CDR3 protein: CASSYSMAQETQYF
clone size: -; D gene: -; V gene: TRBV19; J gene: TRBJ1-5; CDR3 DNA: TGTGCCAGTAGTATAGACCTGGGGGGGGCGGGCCAGCCCCAGCATTTT; CDR3 protein: CASSIDLGGAGQPQHF
clone size: -; D gene: -; V gene: TRBV25-1; J gene: TRBJ2-2; CDR3 DNA: TGTGCCAGCGGAAGACTAGTCTCCGGGGAGCTGTTTTTT; CDR3 protein: CASGRLVSGELFF
clone size: few; D gene: TRBD2; V gene: TRBV6-1; J gene: TRBJ2-7; CDR3 DNA: TGTGCCAGCAGTTCAGCGGGAGGGCCCTCCTACGAGCAGTACTTC; CDR3 protein: CASSSAGGPSYEQYF
clone size: many; D gene: -; V gene: TRBV2; J gene: TRBJ1-1; CDR3 DNA: TGTGCCAGCAGTCCGGCTTGGGACCGGGGGACTGAAGCTTTCTTT; CDR3 protein: CASSPAWDRGTEAFF
clone size: -; D gene: -; V gene: TRBV19; J gene: TRBJ1-3; CDR3 DNA: TGTGCCAGTAGTTCGCGGGGTGCAGGTTGGCGTGCTGGAAACACCATATATTTT; CDR3 protein: CASSSRGAGWRAGNTIYF
clone size: -; D gene: TRBD1; V gene: TRBV15; J gene: TRBJ2-7; CDR3 DNA: TGTGCCACCAGGGACAGGGGAACCTACGAGCAGTACTTC; CDR3 protein: CATRDRGTYEQYF
clone size: few; D gene: -; V gene: TRBV25-1; J gene: TRBJ2-7; CDR3 DNA: TGTGCCAGCAGTGAATATAACGGAGGGGCCTCCTACGAGCAGTACTTC; CDR3 protein: CASSEYNGGASYEQYF
clone size: -; D gene: TRBD2; V gene: TRBV7-9; J gene: TRBJ2-7; CDR3 DNA: TGTGCCAGCAGCTCTCATCCATCCCCAGCGGGAGCGTACGAGCAGTACTTC; CDR3 protein: CASSSHPSPAGAYEQYF
clone size: -; D gene: -; V gene: TRBV5-1; J gene: TRBJ1-4; CDR3 DNA: TGCGCCAGCAGCTCCGGGACTACTAAAAAACTGTTTTTT; CDR3 protein: CASSSGTTKKLFF
clone size: -; D gene: -; V gene: TRBV7-2; J gene: TRBJ2-3; CDR3 DNA: TGTGCCAGCAGCTCCAAAAGGGGTGCAGATACGCAGTATTTT; CDR3 protein: CASSSKRGADTQYF
clone size: few; D gene: TRBD1; V gene: TRBV7-3; J gene: TRBJ2-1; CDR3 DNA: TGTGCCAGCAGCTTAGAAGGGGGCAAGAGGAATGAGCAGTTCTTC; CDR3 protein: CASSLEGGKRNEQFF
clone size: few; D gene: -; V gene: TRBV7-2; J gene: TRBJ2-2; CDR3 DNA: TGTGCCAGCAGCCTCCTATCCACCGGGGAGCTGTTTTTT; CDR3 protein: CASSLLSTGELFF
clone size: few; D gene: TRBD2; V gene: TRBV6-6; J gene: TRBJ2-3; CDR3 DNA: TGTGCCAGCAGTTTTCCGACTAGCGGGAGAGAAAGTACGCAGTATTTT; CDR3 protein: CASSFPTSGRESTQYF
clone size: -; D gene: TRBD1; V gene: TRBV2; J gene: TRBJ2-7; CDR3 DNA: TGTGCCAGCAACGACAGGGGGCTTCCCTACGAGCAGTACTTC; CDR3 protein: CASNDRGLPYEQYF
clone size: few; D gene: -; V gene: TRBV6-5; J gene: TRBJ1-1; CDR3 DNA: TGTGCCAGCACCCCCTTACAAGAACCGAACACTGAAGCTTTCTTT; CDR3 protein: CASTPLQEPNTEAFF
clone size: few; D gene: TRBD2; V gene: TRBV4-2; J gene: TRBJ2-1; CDR3 DNA: TGTGCCAGCAGCCAAAGCGGGGCGCGGTACAATGAGCAGTTCTTC; CDR3 protein: CASSQSGARYNEQFF
clone size: -; D gene: TRBD2; V gene: TRBV7-6; J gene: TRBJ2-1; CDR3 DNA: TGTGCCAGCAGCATAACTCTAGCGGCCGGGGGGTCCATCCAGTTCTTC; CDR3 protein: CASSITLAAGGSIQFF
clone size: few; D gene: -; V gene: TRBV2; J gene: TRBJ2-5; CDR3 DNA: TGTGCCAGCACGAGTAGTCAGACCCAGTACTTC; CDR3 protein: CASTSSQTQYF
clone size: -; D gene: TRBD2; V gene: TRBV29-1; J gene: TRBJ2-7; CDR3 DNA: TGCAGCGTTGCGACGGGAGGGCCCTCCTACGAGCAGTACTTC; CDR3 protein: CSVATGGPSYEQYF
clone size: few; D gene: -; V gene: TRBV6-1; J gene: TRBJ1-5; CDR3 DNA: TGTGCCAGCAGTGAAGTTAGTCAGCCCCAGCATTTT; CDR3 protein: CASSEVSQPQHF
clone size: -; D gene: -; V gene: TRBV2; J gene: TRBJ2-5; CDR3 DNA: TGTGCCAGCAAGGCCCTACGCGGGAATCAGGAGACCCAGTACTTC; CDR3 protein: CASKALRGNQETQYF
clone size: -; D gene: TRBD2; V gene: TRBV5-1; J gene: TRBJ2-3; CDR3 DNA: TGCGCCAGCAGCTCAAACCTCGGGAGGGCCTCGAACACAGATACGCAGTATTTT; CDR3 protein: CASSSNLGRASNTDTQYF
clone size: -; D gene: -; V gene: TRBV9; J gene: TRBJ2-3; CDR3 DNA: TGTGCCAGCAGCCCCGGGTCGGTGGGAGATACGCAGTATTTT; CDR3 protein: CASSPGSVGDTQYF
clone size: -; D gene: -; V gene: TRBV4-1; J gene: TRBJ2-7; CDR3 DNA: TGCGCCAGCAAGAAAGGGGTACTCAGCTCCTACGAGCAGTACTTC; CDR3 protein: CASKKGVLSSYEQYF
clone size: -; D gene: TRBD1; V gene: TRBV27; J gene: TRBJ2-7; CDR3 DNA: TGTGCCAGCACCCGAAACAGGGGGCGCTTCTACGAGCAGTACTTC; CDR3 protein: CASTRNRGRFYEQYF
clone size: -; D gene: TRBD1; V gene: TRBV2; J gene: TRBJ1-1; CDR3 DNA: TGTGCCAGCAGCCGCCTCTCGGGACAGCATGAAGCTTTCTTT; CDR3 protein: CASSRLSGQHEAFF
clone size: few; D gene: -; V gene: TRBV9; J gene: TRBJ2-7; CDR3 DNA: TGTGCCAGCAGCGTAGGTGCTAGCAACCACGAGCAGTACTTC; CDR3 protein: CASSVGASNHEQYF
clone size: -; D gene: TRBD1; V gene: TRBV7-6; J gene: TRBJ2-7; CDR3 DNA: TGTGCCAGCAAGAGATTTAAGAAGGGACAGGGGGCGCCGGGTGAGCAGTACTTC; CDR3 protein: CASKRFKKGQGAPGEQYF
clone size: -; D gene: TRBD1; V gene: TRBV19; J gene: TRBJ1-2; CDR3 DNA: TGTGCCAGTAGTAGACAGGGGCGAACCTATGGCTACACCTTC; CDR3 protein: CASSRQGRTYGYTF
clone size: -; D gene: -; V gene: TRBV9; J gene: TRBJ2-1; CDR3 DNA: TGTGCCAGCAGCATCGAGGCCAGCGGACCCCCGTTCTTC; CDR3 protein: CASSIEASGPPFF
clone size: -; D gene: -; V gene: TRBV27; J gene: TRBJ2-2; CDR3 DNA: TGTGCCAGCAGTTTATCGGCAGGGTACGCCGGGGAGCTGTTTTTT; CDR3 protein: CASSLSAGYAGELFF
clone size: -; D gene: TRBD1; V gene: TRBV5-1; J gene: TRBJ1-1; CDR3 DNA: TGCGCCAGCAGCGGACAGGGGACGAGGACTGAAGCTTTCTTT; CDR3 protein: CASSGQGTRTEAFF
clone size: few; D gene: -; V gene: TRBV10-3; J gene: TRBJ1-2; CDR3 DNA: TGTGCCATCAGTGGAACAGGGAGGGGTGGCTACACCTTC; CDR3 protein: CAISGTGRGGYTF
clone size: -; D gene: -; V gene: TRBV9; J gene: TRBJ1-4; CDR3 DNA: TGTGCCAGCAGCGTTTCGGGAAGGACTAATGAAAAACTGTTTTTT; CDR3 protein: CASSVSGRTNEKLFF
clone size: few; D gene: TRBD2; V gene: TRBV11-2; J gene: TRBJ2-1; CDR3 DNA: TGTGCCAGCAGCCGGGGACTAGCGGGAGAGACATCCTACAATGAGCAGTTCTTC; CDR3 protein: CASSRGLAGETSYNEQFF